This note documents a single TCR beta chain sequence. This entry comes from a study of blood T cell repertoires in COVID-19. Sequencing was performed with immunoSEQ multiplex PCR; in TCRdb, only in-frame clones are kept and a portion is missing. The table shows about 180,000 clones, with 75% to 90% occurring only once. CDR3 length: 12 residues. Trimming removed 3 bases from V and 6 bases from J, with 7 bases in between. From germline, CDR1 is KGHDR and CDR2 SFDVKD. This sequence originates from a woman aged 70-85 years with COVID-19, enrolled during active disease. Source material: peripheral blood. The chain has TRBV24-1 and TRBJ2-5, with no clear D. The CDR3 DNA sequence: TGTGCCACCAGTGATCCTAGTAAGACCCAGTACTTC. Translating it yields CATSDPSKTQYF.